The 27 T cell receptor beta chains in this list originate from one sample, sequenced in a study of identical twins. TCRdb re-derived calls from the 5' RACE reads in MiXCR, one entry per CDR3 protein. The sample has about 920,000 distinct CDR3 sequences, around an eighth seen once; the top ten hold about 1.5%. This same sample was also taken into another study, of yellow fever vaccine responses in identical twins.

The specimen sequenced was PBMCs. These receptors all come from a woman aged 18-29 years in good health.

This clonotype was counted a few times. The chain employs TRBV4-1 and TRBJ2-3, with a tentative D call TRBD2 (5 bases). The CDR3 covers 15 residues. The V gene lost 4 bases and the J gene lost 2 bases, with 13 bases spanning the gap. Germline assignment: CDR1 MGHRA and CDR2 YSYEKL. CDR3 region: CASSPERSPTDTQYF. Here the CDR3 DNA reads TGCGCCAGCAGCCCCGAGCGGTCCCCCACAGATACGCAGTATTTT.

The rearrangement joins TRBV12-3 or TRBV12-4 to TRBJ2-2; no firm D call. V was shortened by 5 bases and J by 4 bases, with 14 bases between the two germline ends. This CDR3 contains 15 residues. CDR3 loop: CASSPRTSSTGELFF. CDR3 in DNA: TGTGCCAGCAGTCCCCGTACCTCAAGCACCGGGGAGCTGTTTTTT.

This clonotype was seen a handful of times. The rearrangement links TRBV5-1 to TRBJ1-4, with TRBD1 matching 9 bases. V was clipped by 1 base and J by 11 bases; unmatched bases: 9. Germline assignment: CDR1 SGHRS and CDR2 YFSETQ. This CDR3 spans 15 amino acids. CDR3 protein: CASSLRTGEDAKLFF. The CDR3 nucleotides are TGCGCCAGCAGCTTGAGGACAGGGGAAGATGCGAAACTGTTTTTT.

The chain is built from TRBV29-1 and TRBJ2-1; 8 positions match TRBD2. Germline CDR1 and CDR2: SQVTM and ANQGSEA. The V gene end was trimmed by 1 base and the J gene end by 5 bases; junction bases not matched to a gene: 7. The CDR3 covers 15 residues. The DNA of the CDR3 is TGCAGCGTTGAAGCGGGGGGGGCCTTCGACAATGAGCAGTTCTTC. Its translation is CSVEAGGAFDNEQFF.

V usage is TRBV10-3 and J usage is TRBJ2-1; D unresolved. CDR3 length: 12 residues. Between the trimmed V and J ends, which lost 2 bases and 9 bases, there was a span of 8 bases. Germline V CDR1 and CDR2: ENHRY, SYGVKD. The CDR3 protein is CAISEMASEQFF. CDR3 sequence (DNA): TGTGCCATCAGTGAGATGGCTAGTGAGCAGTTCTTC.

V gene TRBV10-2 combines with J gene TRBJ2-3, with 8 bases that match TRBD2. This CDR3 comprises 14 residues. The V gene's germline CDR1 is WSHSY and CDR2 SAAADI. The V and J ends lost 4 bases and 4 bases, in that order; junction bases with no gene match: 4. CDR3 sequence: CASSVAGGADTQYF. The CDR3 DNA reads as TGCGCCAGCAGTGTTGCGGGAGGTGCAGATACGCAGTATTTT.

This clonotype was detected many times. This CDR3 reads CASSQAAGDNTGELFF. Here the CDR3 DNA reads TGTGCCAGCAGCCAAGCTGCGGGGGATAACACCGGGGAGCTGTTTTTT. The chain combines TRBV4-2 with TRBJ2-2; 7 bases map to TRBD2. CDR1 and CDR2 from the germline V gene are LGHNA and YNFKEQ. CDR3 size: 16 residues. V lost 1 base and J lost 2; bases outside the gene matches: 4.

This clonotype was counted a few times. V usage is TRBV5-1 and J usage is TRBJ2-7, with D possibly TRBD1 on 6 matching bases. The germline V gene encodes CDR1 SGHRS and CDR2 YFSETQ. The CDR3 extends over 15 amino acids. Trimming stripped 5 bases from V and 7 bases from J, with 22 bases between. The chain's CDR3 is CASSDGTPGNLEQYV. The CDR3 coding sequence is TGCGCCAGCAGTGACGGGACACCGGGTAATCTTGAGCAGTACGTC.

This clonotype was recorded a few times. The V gene is TRBV5-1, the J gene TRBJ2-2; D ambiguous. CDR3 length: 12 amino acids. Trimming pared 7 bases from V and 3 bases from J, leaving 7 bases between. Germline CDR1 is SGHRS and CDR2 is YFSETQ. Here the CDR3 reads CASLQYTGELFF. DNA for the CDR3: TGCGCCAGCCTACAGTACACCGGGGAGCTGTTTTTT.

This clonotype was detected many times. The chain links TRBV6-5 to TRBJ2-7; D is ambiguous. This CDR3 spans 15 amino acids. V lost 2 bases, J lost 1 base, and 12 bases lay in between. CDR1 is MNHEY and CDR2 is SVGAGI in the germline V gene. CDR3 DNA: TGTGCCAGCAGTTACAGTCCCTCCCCTTCCTACGAGCAGTACTTC. Protein product: CASSYSPSPSYEQYF.

The CDR3, as DNA: TGTGCCAGCAGTTTCCCCGGACTAGCGGGAGGATACGAGCAGTACTTC. Translation: CASSFPGLAGGYEQYF. The chain uses TRBV28 and TRBJ2-7; 14 bases are a match to TRBD2. The trim removed 3 bases at V and 4 bases at J, leaving 5 bases unmatched. Looked up from germline, CDR1 is MDHEN and CDR2 is SYDVKM. CDR3 length equals 16 residues.

This clonotype was counted between two and nine times. The chain carries TRBV7-9 and TRBJ2-2; tentative D call: TRBD2 (5 bases). The CDR3 runs 15 residues. Germline CDR1 SEHNR, CDR2 FQNEAQ (reference sequence). Trimming shortened V by 1 base and J by 4 bases, and 10 bases separated the two germline ends. The chain's CDR3 is CASSLDGMGTGELFF. The CDR3 DNA reads as TGTGCCAGCAGCTTAGACGGGATGGGCACCGGGGAGCTGTTTTTT.

This chain uses TRBV12-3 or TRBV12-4 with TRBJ2-1; 10 nucleotides agree with TRBD2. The CDR3 is 15 residues long. The V segment lost 6 bases and the J segment 4 bases; nucleotides outside the gene matches: 6. The CDR3 nucleotides read TGTGCCAGCAGGGGAAGCGGGGGGGGATACAATGAGCAGTTCTTC. Translation: CASRGSGGGYNEQFF.

The chain carries TRBV2 and TRBJ2-2; D is possibly TRBD1 (6 bases). Germline CDR1 SNHLY, CDR2 FYNNEI. V lost 11 bases to trimming and J lost 8 bases, with 36 bases between them. CDR3 length: 19 amino acids. The CDR3 is CACCLFYFRDNHPRGELFF. The CDR3 DNA follows: TGTGCCTGCTGTTTATTCTACTTTCGGGACAACCACCCGCGAGGGGAGCTGTTTTTT.

V gene TRBV5-1 combines with J gene TRBJ2-7, with 10 bases identical to TRBD2. The CDR3 is 15 residues long. Germline values: CDR1 SGHRS, CDR2 YFSETQ. V lost 6 bases to trimming and J lost 3 bases; unmatched junction nucleotides: 9. CDR3 residues: CASTTLLAGNYEQYF. CDR3 nucleotides: TGCGCCAGCACGACCTTACTAGCGGGAAACTACGAGCAGTACTTC. The complete variable domain, with remaining parts taken from reference TRBV5-1 and TRBJ2-7, reads KAGVTQTPRYLIKTRGQQVTLSCSPISGHRSVSWYQQTPGQGLQFLFEYFSETQRNKGNFPGRFSGRQFSNSRSEMNVSTLELGDSALYLCASTTLLAGNYEQYFGPGTRLTVT.

This chain connects TRBV28 to TRBJ2-3; D is perhaps TRBD2 (6 bases). CDR3 length: 17 residues. V was cut by 4 bases and J by 0 bases, with 17 bases left in between. Germline V gene sequence: CDR1 MDHEN, CDR2 SYDVKM. The CDR3 sequence is CASSSGYGRGSTDTQYF. The CDR3 DNA follows: TGTGCCAGCAGTTCTGGTTACGGGAGAGGGAGCACAGATACGCAGTATTTT.

This clonotype was detected ten times or more. CDR3 protein: CASRGTSSYNEQFF. The CDR3 DNA reads as TGTGCCAGCAGAGGGACTAGCTCCTACAATGAGCAGTTCTTC. V usage is TRBV6-1 and J usage is TRBJ2-1; 8 bases match TRBD2. The CDR3 contains 14 residues. V dropped 6 bases and J dropped 0; count of bases not matched to a gene: 1. Germline V gene lookup returns CDR1 MNHNS and CDR2 SASEGT.

This clonotype has more than one count but fewer than ten. The CDR3 reads CATSETLRDTQYF. Written as DNA, the CDR3 is TGTGCCACCAGTGAGACCCTGCGGGATACGCAGTATTTT. This sequence joins TRBV24-1 and TRBJ2-3; the D is unclear. From germline, CDR1 is KGHDR and CDR2 SFDVKD. V lost 4 bases to trimming and J lost 6 bases, with 10 bases between them. The CDR3 has 13 amino acids.

This chain connects TRBV5-1 to TRBJ2-1; maybe TRBD2 (6 bases). The V gene lost 4 bases and the J gene lost 6 bases, with 20 bases spanning the gap. The CDR3 covers 16 residues. Germline values: CDR1 SGHRS, CDR2 YFSETQ. The CDR3 sequence: CASSRDLARSGNEQFF. The DNA for the CDR3 is TGCGCCAGCAGCCGGGATCTAGCGCGGAGTGGCAATGAGCAGTTCTTC.

V gene TRBV28 combines with J gene TRBJ2-2; D is unresolved. V lost 11 bases, J lost 6 bases, and 16 bases lay in between. Germline CDR1 MDHEN, CDR2 SYDVKM. The CDR3 totals 13 residues. CDR3 in amino acids: CAADGRLSGELFF. The CDR3 DNA sequence: TGTGCCGCCGACGGGCGCCTTTCCGGGGAGCTGTTTTTT.

CDR3 sequence reads: CASSLDPTRGTQYF. The CDR3 DNA is TGTGCCAGCAGCTTAGATCCCACCAGGGGGACGCAGTATTTT. V gene TRBV7-9 combines with J gene TRBJ2-3; 7 nucleotides line up with TRBD1. CDR3 length: 14 amino acids. CDR1 SEHNR and CDR2 FQNEAQ come from the germline V gene (reference sequence). V lost 1 base, J lost 9 bases, and 7 bases stayed unmatched.

The J gene is TRBJ2-1, the V gene TRBV6-1, with TRBD2 matching 12 bases. In germline, CDR1 is MNHNS, CDR2 SASEGT. V lost 2 bases and J lost 8; bases outside the gene matches: 4. This CDR3 is 15 amino acids long. CDR3 bases: TGTGCCAGCAGTGAACAGACTAGCGGGAGCCATGAGCAGTTCTTC. This gives the protein CASSEQTSGSHEQFF.

This clonotype was seen a few times. The V and J genes are TRBV5-1 and TRBJ2-3; D perhaps matches TRBD2 (5 bases). The V and J ends lost 2 bases and 2 bases respectively, with 15 bases between them. The CDR3 spans 16 residues. CDR1 and CDR2 (germline): SGHRS, YFSETQ. CDR3: CASSFTGILHTDTQYF. In DNA form, the CDR3 reads TGCGCCAGCAGCTTTACGGGGATCTTACACACAGATACGCAGTATTTT.

Only a few counts were recorded for this clonotype. The chain combines TRBV3-1 with TRBJ2-7; D unclear. Germline CDR1 reads LGHDT; CDR2 reads YNNKEL (reference sequence). There are 13 residues in the CDR3. The ends were cut back, 3 bases at V and 4 bases at J, with 10 bases in the middle. The CDR3 DNA reads TGTGCCAGCAGCCATTCGGCTGGGTACGAGCAGTACTTC. Its translation is CASSHSAGYEQYF.

The chain couples TRBV10-3 to TRBJ2-3, with 9 nucleotides matching TRBD2. Germline CDR1 reads ENHRY; CDR2 reads SYGVKD. J was trimmed by 5 bases and V by 0 bases; bases with no gene match: 9. This CDR3 spans 17 amino acids. CDR3 DNA: TGTGCCATCAGTGAGTCGGGGGTAGCGGGGGTCCGAGATACGCAGTATTTT. It codes for CAISESGVAGVRDTQYF.

J is TRBJ2-7 and V is TRBV3-1; D gene unclear. The V gene's germline CDR1 is LGHDT and CDR2 YNNKEL (reference sequence). The CDR3 totals 13 residues. Trimming removed 1 base from V and 3 bases from J, with 7 bases in between. The CDR3, as DNA: TGTGCCAGCAGCCAAGGATATAACTACGAGCAGTACGTC. Translation gives CASSQGYNYEQYV.

This clonotype occurred a few times. The chain uses TRBV11-1 and TRBJ2-7, with unresolved D. The germline gives CDR1 SGHAT, CDR2 FQDESV (reference sequence). The CDR3 covers 14 residues. V lost 5 bases and J 3 bases, leaving 14 bases between the germline ends. The CDR3 protein is CASSPCAECYEQYV. The CDR3, as DNA: TGTGCCAGCAGCCCCTGCGCCGAGTGCTACGAGCAGTACGTC.